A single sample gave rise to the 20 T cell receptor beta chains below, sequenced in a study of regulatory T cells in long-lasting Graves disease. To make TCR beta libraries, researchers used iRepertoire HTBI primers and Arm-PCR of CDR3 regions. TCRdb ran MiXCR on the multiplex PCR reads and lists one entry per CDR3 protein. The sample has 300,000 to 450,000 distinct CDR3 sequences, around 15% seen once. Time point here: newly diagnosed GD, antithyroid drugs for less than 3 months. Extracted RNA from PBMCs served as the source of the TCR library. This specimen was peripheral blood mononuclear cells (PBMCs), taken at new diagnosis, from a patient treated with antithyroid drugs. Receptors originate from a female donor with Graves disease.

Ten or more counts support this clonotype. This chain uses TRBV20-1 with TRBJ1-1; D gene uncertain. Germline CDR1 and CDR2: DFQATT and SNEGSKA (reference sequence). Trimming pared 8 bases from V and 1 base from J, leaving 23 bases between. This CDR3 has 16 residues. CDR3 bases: TGCAGTCCGAGTGGGTTTTCTTGGGAGCCGAACACTGAAGCTTTCTTT. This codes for CSPSGFSWEPNTEAFF.

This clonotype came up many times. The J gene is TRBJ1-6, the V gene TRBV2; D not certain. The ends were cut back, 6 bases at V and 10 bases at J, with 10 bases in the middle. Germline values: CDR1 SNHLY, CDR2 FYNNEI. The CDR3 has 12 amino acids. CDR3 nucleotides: TGTGCCAGCAGGATGCAGGAATCACCCCTCCACTTT. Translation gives CASRMQESPLHF.

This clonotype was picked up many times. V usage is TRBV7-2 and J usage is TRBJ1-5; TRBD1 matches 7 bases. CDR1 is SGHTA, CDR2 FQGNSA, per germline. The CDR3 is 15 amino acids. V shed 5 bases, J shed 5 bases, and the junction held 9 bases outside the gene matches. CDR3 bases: TGTGCCAGCAGCCTGACAGGGAGGGGGGATCAGCCCCAGCATTTT. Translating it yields CASSLTGRGDQPQHF.

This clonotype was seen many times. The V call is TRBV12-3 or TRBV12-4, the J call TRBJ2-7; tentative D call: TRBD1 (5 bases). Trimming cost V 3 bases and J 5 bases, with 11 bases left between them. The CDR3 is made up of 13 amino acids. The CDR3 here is CASSLTAPHEQYF. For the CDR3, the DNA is TGTGCCAGCAGTTTGACAGCCCCCCACGAGCAGTACTTC.

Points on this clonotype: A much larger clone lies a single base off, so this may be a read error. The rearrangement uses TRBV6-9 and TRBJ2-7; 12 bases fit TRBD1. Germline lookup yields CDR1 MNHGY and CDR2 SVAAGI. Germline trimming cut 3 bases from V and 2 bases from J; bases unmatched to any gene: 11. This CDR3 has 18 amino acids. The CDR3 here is CASSYARPGTGGPYEQYF. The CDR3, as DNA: TGTGCCAGCAGTTACGCAAGACCCGGGACAGGGGGCCCCTACGAGCAGTACTTC.

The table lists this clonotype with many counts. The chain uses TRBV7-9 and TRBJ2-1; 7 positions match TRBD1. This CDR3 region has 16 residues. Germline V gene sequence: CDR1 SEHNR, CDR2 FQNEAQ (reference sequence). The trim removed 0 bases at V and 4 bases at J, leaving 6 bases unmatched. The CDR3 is CASSLAFRTGYNEQFF. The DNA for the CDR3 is TGTGCCAGCAGCTTAGCGTTTAGGACAGGTTACAATGAGCAGTTCTTC.

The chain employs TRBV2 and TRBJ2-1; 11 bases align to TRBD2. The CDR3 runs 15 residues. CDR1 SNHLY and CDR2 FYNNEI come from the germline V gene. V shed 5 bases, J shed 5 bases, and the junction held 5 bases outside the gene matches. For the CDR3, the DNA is TGTGCCAGCAGTTTGAGACTAGCGGGAAACAATGAGCAGTTCTTC. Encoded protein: CASSLRLAGNNEQFF.

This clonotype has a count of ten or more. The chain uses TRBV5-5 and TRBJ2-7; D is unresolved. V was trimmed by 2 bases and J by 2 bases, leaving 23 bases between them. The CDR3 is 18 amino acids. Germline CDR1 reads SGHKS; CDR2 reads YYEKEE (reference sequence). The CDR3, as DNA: TGTGCCAGCAGCTTTCCCGGAAGGGATGTCGCTTCAGCCTACGAGCAGTACTTC. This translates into CASSFPGRDVASAYEQYF.

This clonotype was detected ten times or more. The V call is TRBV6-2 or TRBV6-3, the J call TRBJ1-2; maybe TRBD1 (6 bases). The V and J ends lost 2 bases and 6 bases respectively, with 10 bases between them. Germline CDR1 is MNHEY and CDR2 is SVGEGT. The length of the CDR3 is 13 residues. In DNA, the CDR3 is TGTGCCAGCAGTTACCGGGGGCGCCATGGCTACACCTTC. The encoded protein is CASSYRGRHGYTF.

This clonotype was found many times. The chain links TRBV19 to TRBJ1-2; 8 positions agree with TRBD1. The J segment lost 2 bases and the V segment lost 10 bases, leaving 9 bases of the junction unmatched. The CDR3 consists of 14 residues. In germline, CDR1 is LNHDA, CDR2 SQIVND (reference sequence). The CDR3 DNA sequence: TGTGCCACTACCCCCTCAGGGGGCAACTATGGCTACACCTTC. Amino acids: CATTPSGGNYGYTF.

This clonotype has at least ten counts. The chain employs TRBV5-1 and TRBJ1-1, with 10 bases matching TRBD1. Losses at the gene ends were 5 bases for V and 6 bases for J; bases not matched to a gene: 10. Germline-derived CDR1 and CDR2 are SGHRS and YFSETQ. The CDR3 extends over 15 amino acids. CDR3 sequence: CASRNRDRGWPEAFF. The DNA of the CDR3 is TGCGCCAGCAGAAACCGGGACAGGGGTTGGCCTGAAGCTTTCTTT.

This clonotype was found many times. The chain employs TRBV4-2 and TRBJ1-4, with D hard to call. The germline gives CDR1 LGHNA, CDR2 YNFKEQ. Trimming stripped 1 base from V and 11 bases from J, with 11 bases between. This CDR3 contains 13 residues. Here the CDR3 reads CASSQGAPEKLFF. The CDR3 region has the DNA TGTGCCAGCAGCCAAGGGGCCCCTGAGAAACTGTTTTTT.

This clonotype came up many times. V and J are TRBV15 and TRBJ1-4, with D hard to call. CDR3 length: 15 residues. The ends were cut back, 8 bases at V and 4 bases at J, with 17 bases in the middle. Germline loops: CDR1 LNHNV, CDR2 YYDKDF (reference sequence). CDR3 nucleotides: TGTGCCACCCGACCGCGGCATCACCTTAATGAAAAACTGTTTTTT. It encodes CATRPRHHLNEKLFF.

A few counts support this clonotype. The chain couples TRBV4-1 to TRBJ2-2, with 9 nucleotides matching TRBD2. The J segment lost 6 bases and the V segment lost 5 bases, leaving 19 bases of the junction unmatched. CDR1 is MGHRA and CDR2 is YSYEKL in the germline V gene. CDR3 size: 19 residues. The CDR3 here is CASSLPDRAGGLPAGELFF. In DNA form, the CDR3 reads TGCGCCAGCAGCTTGCCTGACAGAGCGGGGGGCCTTCCGGCCGGGGAGCTGTTTTTT.

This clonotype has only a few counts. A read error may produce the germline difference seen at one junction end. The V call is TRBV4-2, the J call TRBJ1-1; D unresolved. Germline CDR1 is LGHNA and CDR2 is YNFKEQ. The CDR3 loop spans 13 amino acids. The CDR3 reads CASGQVKDTEAFF. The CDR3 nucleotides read TGTGCCAGCGGCCAAGTTAAGGACACTGAAGCTTTCTTT.

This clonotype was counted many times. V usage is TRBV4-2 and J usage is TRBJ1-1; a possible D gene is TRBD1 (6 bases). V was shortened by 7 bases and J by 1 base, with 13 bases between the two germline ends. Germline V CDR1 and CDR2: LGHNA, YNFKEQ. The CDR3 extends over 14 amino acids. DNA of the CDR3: TGTGCCAGCACGCCGGGGGGGCCGAACACTGAAGCTTTCTTT. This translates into CASTPGGPNTEAFF.

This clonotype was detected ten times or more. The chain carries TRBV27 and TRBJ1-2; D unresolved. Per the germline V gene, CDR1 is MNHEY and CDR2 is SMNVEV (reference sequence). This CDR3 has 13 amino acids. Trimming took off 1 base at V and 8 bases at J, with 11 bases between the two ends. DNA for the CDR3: TGTGCCAGCAGTTTATACTCAGGTCAAGGCTACACCTTC. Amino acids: CASSLYSGQGYTF.

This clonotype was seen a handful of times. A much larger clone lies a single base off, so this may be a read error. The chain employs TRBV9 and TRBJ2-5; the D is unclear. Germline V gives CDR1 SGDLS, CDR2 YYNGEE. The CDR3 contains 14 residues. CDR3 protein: CASSVTLYQETRYF. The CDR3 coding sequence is TGTGCCAGCAGCGTCACTCTGTACCAAGAGACCCGGTACTTC.

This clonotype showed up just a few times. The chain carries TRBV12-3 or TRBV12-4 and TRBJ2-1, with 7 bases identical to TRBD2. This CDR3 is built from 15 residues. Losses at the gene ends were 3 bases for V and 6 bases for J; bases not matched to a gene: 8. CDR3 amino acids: CASSFPPGGGNEQFF. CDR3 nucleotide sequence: TGTGCCAGCAGTTTCCCCCCTGGGGGGGGCAATGAGCAGTTCTTC.

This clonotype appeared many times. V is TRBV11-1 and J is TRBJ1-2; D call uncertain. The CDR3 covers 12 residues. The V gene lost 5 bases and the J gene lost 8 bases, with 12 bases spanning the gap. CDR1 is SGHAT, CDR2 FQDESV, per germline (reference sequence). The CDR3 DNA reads TGTGCCAGCAGCGCCGGTCGAGGAGGCTACACCTTC. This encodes CASSAGRGGYTF.